This T cell receptor beta chain was recovered during a study of regulatory T cells in long-lasting Graves disease. Described time point: newly diagnosed GD, antithyroid drugs for less than 3 months. PBMC RNA was the source of the TCR library. Combining iRepertoire HTBI primers with Arm-PCR of CDR3 regions, the authors built TCR beta libraries. From the multiplex PCR reads, TCRdb called clonotypes with MiXCR, one entry per CDR3 protein. The table includes 420,000 or so distinct CDR3 sequences, 15% to 20% detected once. This clonotype turned up a few times. The CDR3 runs 14 residues. CDR1 is SGHVS, CDR2 FNYEAQ, per germline. After removal of 6 bases from V and 5 bases from J, the junction contained 6 bases not matched to a gene. This sample was shared with a second study, whose subject was T cells in Graves' hyperthyroidism and ophthalmopathy. That publication notes: Using the HTBI primer set, a first-round RT-PCR was run on the TCR CDR3.

The chain joins TRBV7-6 to TRBJ2-5; 10 bases map to TRBD1. The sample consisted of peripheral blood mononuclear cells (PBMCs), taken at new diagnosis, from a patient treated with antithyroid drugs. This receptor was obtained from a woman aged 18-29 years with Graves disease. CDR3 bases: TGTGCCAGCAGGCAAGACAGGGGGCTGGAGACCCAGTACTTC. Translating gives CASRQDRGLETQYF.